Below are 5 T cell receptor beta chains sequenced from a single sample in a study of beta chain features in type 1 diabetes. Reverse transcription of all isolated RNA meant that expressed TCRB transcripts were sequenced. Assay used: immunoSEQ multiplex PCR; TCRdb lists only in-frame clones, some missing. Of 390,000 or so clones listed, 14% are singletons. Specimen: naive CD4+ T cells from blood. The receptor set was obtained from a man aged 25 to 40 in good health.

This clone occurred many times. The chain employs TRBV10-3 and TRBJ2-1; a possible D gene is TRBD1 (5 bases). CDR3 length: 12 residues. Between the trimmed V and J ends, which lost 7 bases and 4 bases, there was a span of 8 bases. Germline CDR1 is ENHRY and CDR2 is SYGVKD. For the CDR3, the DNA is TGTGCCATCAAGCGACAGTACAATGAGCAGTTCTTC. It translates to CAIKRQYNEQFF.

V gene TRBV29-1 combines with J gene TRBJ1-1; no clear D. This CDR3 has 11 residues. Germline lookup yields CDR1 SQVTM and CDR2 ANQGSEA. This CDR3 reads CRSFWNTEAFF. As DNA, the CDR3 is TGCAGGTCCTTTTGGAACACTGAAGCTTTCTTT.

The sample holds a few counts of this clone. The chain recombines TRBV15 with TRBJ1-1; 8 nucleotides agree with TRBD1. Germline CDR1 reads LNHNV; CDR2 reads YYDKDF (reference sequence). The length of the CDR3 is 16 residues. V dropped 3 bases and J dropped 8; count of bases not matched to a gene: 14. CDR3 DNA sequence: TGTGCCACCAGCAGGCCAGGACAGGGTACGACCAGGGAAGCTTTCTTT. It yields the protein CATSRPGQGTTREAFF.

This clone came up a few times. The gene calls are TRBV4-1 and TRBJ1-1, with D hard to call. This CDR3 comprises 14 residues. V dropped 5 bases and J dropped 4 bases, with 14 bases sitting between them. Germline CDR1 reads MGHRA; CDR2 reads YSYEKL. CDR3: CASSFRGNPTEAFF. The CDR3, as DNA: TGCGCCAGCAGCTTCCGAGGGAATCCCACTGAAGCTTTCTTT.

Only a few counts were recorded for this clone. The V call is TRBV4-1, the J call TRBJ1-1; possibly TRBD1 for D (5 bases). CDR1 and CDR2 (germline): MGHRA, YSYEKL. Trimming removed 7 bases at V and 2 bases at J, with 14 bases between. The CDR3 has 14 amino acids. For the CDR3, the DNA is TGCGCCAGCACCCGGGGGATCTTTAACACTGAAGCTTTCTTT. Protein: CASTRGIFNTEAFF.